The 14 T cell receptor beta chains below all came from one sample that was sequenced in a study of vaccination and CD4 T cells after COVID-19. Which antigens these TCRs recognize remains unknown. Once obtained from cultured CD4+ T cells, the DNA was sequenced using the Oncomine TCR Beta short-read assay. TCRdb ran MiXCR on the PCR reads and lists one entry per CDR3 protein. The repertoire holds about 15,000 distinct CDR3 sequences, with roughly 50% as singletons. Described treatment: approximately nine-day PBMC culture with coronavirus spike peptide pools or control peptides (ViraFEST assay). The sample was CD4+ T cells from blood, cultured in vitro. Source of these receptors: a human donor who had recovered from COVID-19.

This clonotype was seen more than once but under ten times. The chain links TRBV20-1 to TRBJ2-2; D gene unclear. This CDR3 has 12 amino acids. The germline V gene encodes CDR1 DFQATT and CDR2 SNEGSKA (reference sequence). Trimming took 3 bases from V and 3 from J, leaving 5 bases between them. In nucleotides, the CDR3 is TGCAGTGCTAGGCCATACACCGGGGAGCTGTTTTTT. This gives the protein CSARPYTGELFF.

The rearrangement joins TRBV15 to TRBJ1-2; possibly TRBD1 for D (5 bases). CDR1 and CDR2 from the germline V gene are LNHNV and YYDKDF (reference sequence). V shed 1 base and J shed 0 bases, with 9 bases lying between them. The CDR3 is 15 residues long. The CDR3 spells CATSRATGANYGYTF. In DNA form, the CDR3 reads TGTGCCACCAGCAGAGCCACGGGGGCTAACTATGGCTACACCTTC. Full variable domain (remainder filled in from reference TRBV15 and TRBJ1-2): DAMVIQNPRYQVTQFGKPVTLSCSQTLNHNVMYWYQQKSSQAPKLLFHYYDKDFNNEADTPDNFQSRRPNTSFCFLDIRSPGLGDTAMYLCATSRATGANYGYTFGSGTRLTVV.

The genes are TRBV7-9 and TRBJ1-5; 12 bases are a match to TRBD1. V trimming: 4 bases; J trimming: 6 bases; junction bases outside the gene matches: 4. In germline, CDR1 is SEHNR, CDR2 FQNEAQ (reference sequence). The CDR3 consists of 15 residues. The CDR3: CASSSGTGGGQPQHF. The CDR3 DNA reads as TGTGCCAGCAGCTCCGGGACAGGGGGCGGTCAGCCCCAGCATTTT.

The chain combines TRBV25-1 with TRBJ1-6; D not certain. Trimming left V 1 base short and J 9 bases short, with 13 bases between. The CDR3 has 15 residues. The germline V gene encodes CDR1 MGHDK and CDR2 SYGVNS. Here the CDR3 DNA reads TGTGCCAGCAGTGAATTGGGGAGACGAACTTCACCCCTCCACTTT. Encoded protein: CASSELGRRTSPLHF.

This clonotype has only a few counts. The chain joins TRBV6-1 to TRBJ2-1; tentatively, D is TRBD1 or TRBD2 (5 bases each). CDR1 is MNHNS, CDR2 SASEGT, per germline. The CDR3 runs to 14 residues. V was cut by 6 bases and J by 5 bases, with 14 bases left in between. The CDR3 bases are TGTGCCAGCAGGCGTGGGGACCGGAACAATGAGCAGTTCTTC. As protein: CASRRGDRNNEQFF.

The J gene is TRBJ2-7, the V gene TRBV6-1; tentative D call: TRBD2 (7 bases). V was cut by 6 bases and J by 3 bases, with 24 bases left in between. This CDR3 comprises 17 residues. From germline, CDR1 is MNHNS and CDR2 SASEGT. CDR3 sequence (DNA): TGTGCCAGCAGCCGCGAGGGACAAGGGAGGGTAGGCTACGAGCAGTACTTC. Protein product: CASSREGQGRVGYEQYF.

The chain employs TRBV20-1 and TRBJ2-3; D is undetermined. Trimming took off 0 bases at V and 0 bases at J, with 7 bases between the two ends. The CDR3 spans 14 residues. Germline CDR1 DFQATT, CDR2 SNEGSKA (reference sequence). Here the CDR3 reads CSARDPRSTDTQYF. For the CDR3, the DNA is TGCAGTGCTAGAGATCCCAGGAGCACAGATACGCAGTATTTT.

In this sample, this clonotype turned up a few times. CDR3 loop: CSASRDRTGEQYF. The CDR3 coding sequence is TGCAGTGCTAGCCGGGATAGGACTGGCGAGCAGTACTTC. This chain joins TRBV20-1 and TRBJ2-7; maybe TRBD2 (5 bases). The CDR3 runs 13 residues. The V gene lost 3 bases and the J gene lost 6 bases, with 15 bases spanning the gap. CDR1 DFQATT and CDR2 SNEGSKA come from the germline V gene (reference sequence).

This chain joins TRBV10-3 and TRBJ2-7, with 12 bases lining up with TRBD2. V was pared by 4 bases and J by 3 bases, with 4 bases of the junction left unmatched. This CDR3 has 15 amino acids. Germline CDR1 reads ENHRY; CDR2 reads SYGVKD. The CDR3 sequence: CAISGSSGRDYEQYF. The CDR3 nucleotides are TGTGCCATCAGTGGTTCTAGCGGGAGGGACTACGAGCAGTACTTC.

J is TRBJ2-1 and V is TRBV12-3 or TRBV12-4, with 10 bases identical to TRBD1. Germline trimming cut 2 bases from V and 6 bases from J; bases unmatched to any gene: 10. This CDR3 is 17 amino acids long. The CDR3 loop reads CASSLPLGTGDFNEQFF. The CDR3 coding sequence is TGTGCCAGCAGTTTACCTCTGGGGACAGGGGATTTCAATGAGCAGTTCTTC.

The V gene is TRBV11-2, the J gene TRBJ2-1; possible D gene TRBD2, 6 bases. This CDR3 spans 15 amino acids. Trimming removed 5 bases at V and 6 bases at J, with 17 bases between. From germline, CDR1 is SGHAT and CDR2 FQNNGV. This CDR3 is CASSPLQLALNEQFF. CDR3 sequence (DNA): TGTGCCAGCAGCCCCCTCCAACTAGCCCTCAATGAGCAGTTCTTC.

CDR3 region: CASSLGPGQGSYEQYF. The DNA for the CDR3 is TGCGCCAGCAGCTTGGGGCCGGGACAGGGATCGTACGAGCAGTACTTC. This chain connects TRBV5-1 to TRBJ2-1; 9 bases fit TRBD1. The J call may be wrong; the DNA end is better matched by TRBJ2-7. Germline V CDR1 and CDR2: SGHRS, YFSETQ. CDR3 length equals 16 residues.

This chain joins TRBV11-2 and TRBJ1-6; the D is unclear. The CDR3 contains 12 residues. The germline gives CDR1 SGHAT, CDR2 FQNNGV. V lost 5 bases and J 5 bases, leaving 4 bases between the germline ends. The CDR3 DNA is TGTGCCAGCAGCAATGATAATTCACCCCTCCACTTT. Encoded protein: CASSNDNSPLHF.

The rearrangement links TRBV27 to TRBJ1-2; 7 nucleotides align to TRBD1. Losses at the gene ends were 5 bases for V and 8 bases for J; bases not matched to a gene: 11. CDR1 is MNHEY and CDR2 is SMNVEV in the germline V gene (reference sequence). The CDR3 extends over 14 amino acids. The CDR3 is CASSAYRGLYGYTF. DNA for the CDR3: TGTGCCAGCAGTGCCTACAGGGGACTTTACGGCTACACCTTC.